The 22 T cell receptor beta chains below all came from one sample that was sequenced in a study of shared clonotypes between healthy human individuals. The method was immunoSEQ multiplex PCR; TCRdb's version includes in-frame clones alone and lacks a portion of them. The sample holds some 2 million clones, 90% to 95% seen once. Sequenced sample: naive CD4+ T cells sorted from blood. Subset denoted: CD45RA+ positively selected. Receptors originate from a man between 18 and 35 years old in good health.

The chain joins TRBV4-3 to TRBJ1-6; 8 bases line up with TRBD1. Germline V gene lookup returns CDR1 LGHNA and CDR2 YSLEER. Trimming cost V 1 base and J 8 bases; bases outside gene matches: 7. The CDR3 consists of 16 residues. The DNA for the CDR3 is TGCGCCAGCAGCCAAGCGCCAGGACAGGGCCATTCACCCCTCCACTTT. This codes for CASSQAPGQGHSPLHF.

Note on this clone: Other DNA sequences in this sample translate to the same CDR3. The chain joins TRBV19 to TRBJ2-5, with a weak D call TRBD1 (5 bases). The CDR3 is 12 amino acids. The V end was cut by 2 bases, the J end by 5 bases, with 6 bases between. Germline lookup yields CDR1 LNHDA and CDR2 SQIVND (reference sequence). CDR3 region: CASSIKGETQYF. In DNA form, the CDR3 reads TGTGCCAGTAGTATAAAGGGGGAGACCCAGTACTTC. Full variable domain (rest looked up from reference TRBV19 and TRBJ2-5): DGGITQSPKYLFRKEGQNVTLSCEQNLNHDAMYWYRQDPGQGLRLIYYSQIVNDFQKGDIAEGYSVSREKKESFPLTVTSAQKNPTAFYLCASSIKGETQYFGPGTRLLVL.

This clone appeared once. This sample also contains other DNA sequences that code for the same CDR3. The chain combines TRBV18 with TRBJ1-5; 10 positions match TRBD1. The CDR3 is 14 amino acids. Germline assignment: CDR1 KGHSH and CDR2 LQKENI. Unmatched junction bases numbered 3, after V lost 3 bases and J lost 7 bases. As DNA, the CDR3 is TGTGCCAGCTCACCCGGGACAGGGGACCAGCCCCAGCATTTT. This encodes CASSPGTGDQPQHF.

CDR3 loop: CASSRAEGLGTQYF. CDR3 sequence (DNA): TGTGCCAGCAGCCGGGCCGAGGGACTTGGGACCCAGTACTTC. J is TRBJ2-5 and V is TRBV7-9; possibly TRBD2 for D (6 bases). The CDR3 loop spans 14 amino acids. Germline loops: CDR1 SEHNR, CDR2 FQNEAQ (reference sequence). With 5 bases removed from V and 7 bases from J, the gap between germline ends came to 17 bases.

The chain uses TRBV18 and TRBJ1-5; no definite D call. Deletions cut 2 bases from V and 0 bases from J, with 20 bases between. Germline values: CDR1 KGHSH, CDR2 LQKENI. CDR3 length: 19 amino acids. CDR3 in amino acids: CASSPALVSLGLSNQPQHF. The CDR3, as DNA: TGTGCCAGCTCACCAGCTCTGGTATCTCTGGGTCTTAGCAATCAGCCCCAGCATTTT.

J is TRBJ2-2 and V is TRBV7-6; D is perhaps TRBD2 (7 bases). The CDR3 loop spans 15 amino acids. The germline gives CDR1 SGHVS, CDR2 FNYEAQ. V lost 5 bases to trimming and J lost 4 bases, with 14 bases between them. The CDR3 nucleotides read TGTGCCAGCAGCCCCGCGGGGGCGCGCACCGGGGAGCTGTTTTTT. This gives the protein CASSPAGARTGELFF.

The chain uses TRBV28 and TRBJ1-2, with 9 positions matching TRBD1. Germline CDR1 and CDR2: MDHEN and SYDVKM. The junction had 6 bases not matched to a gene; V was cut back by 4 bases and J by 6 bases. The CDR3 is 14 residues long. This CDR3 is CASSSPGTGNGYTF. The CDR3 coding sequence is TGTGCCAGCAGTTCTCCCGGGACAGGGAATGGCTACACCTTC.

A word on this clone: Other DNA sequences in the same sample also yield this CDR3. The chain has TRBV6-5 and TRBJ1-1; tentatively, D is TRBD1 (5 bases). V lost 0 bases and J lost 2, with 7 bases in between. Looked up from germline, CDR1 is MNHEY and CDR2 is SVGAGI. The CDR3 is 14 amino acids. This chain's CDR3 is CASSYSQGNTEAFF. The CDR3 DNA sequence: TGTGCCAGCAGTTACTCTCAGGGTAACACTGAAGCTTTCTTT.

Concerning this clone: Other DNA sequences in this sample translate to the same CDR3. The chain uses TRBV7-2 and TRBJ2-7; D uncertain. CDR1 and CDR2 from the germline V gene are SGHTA and FQGNSA. V lost 5 bases to trimming and J lost 2 bases, with 4 bases between them. CDR3 size: 11 residues. This CDR3 reads CASSITYEQYF. In DNA, the CDR3 is TGTGCCAGCAGCATTACCTACGAGCAGTACTTC.

V gene TRBV7-9 combines with J gene TRBJ2-6; unclear D gene. Trimming took 3 bases from V and 4 from J, leaving 4 bases between them. The CDR3 extends over 13 amino acids. Germline CDR1 reads SEHNR; CDR2 reads FQNEAQ (reference sequence). Here the CDR3 DNA reads TGTGCCAGCAGCTTTCAGGGGGCCAACGTCCTGACTTTC. Translating gives CASSFQGANVLTF.

V and J are TRBV7-2 and TRBJ1-1; 11 bases are shared with TRBD1. The CDR3 sequence is 15 residues long. With V trimmed by 3 bases and J by 3 bases, 3 bases remained unmatched. Germline lookup yields CDR1 SGHTA and CDR2 FQGNSA. As DNA, the CDR3 is TGTGCCAGCAGCTTCGTGGGACAGGGGGACACTGAAGCTTTCTTT. Its protein product is CASSFVGQGDTEAFF.

The chain carries TRBV27 and TRBJ2-1, with D uncertain. This CDR3 region has 15 residues. V was trimmed by 2 bases and J by 0 bases, leaving 8 bases between them. The germline CDR1 and CDR2 sequences are MNHEY and SMNVEV (reference sequence). Here the CDR3 reads CASSLLQSSYNEQFF. Here the CDR3 DNA reads TGTGCCAGCAGTTTACTCCAGAGCTCCTACAATGAGCAGTTCTTC.

This rearrangement joins TRBV11-2 to TRBJ2-3; the D is unclear. The CDR3 length is 12 residues. Trimming removed 5 bases from V and 2 bases from J, with 5 bases in between. Germline values: CDR1 SGHAT, CDR2 FQNNGV. The CDR3 reads CASSLVTDTQYF. The CDR3 nucleotides are TGTGCCAGCAGCCTAGTCACAGATACGCAGTATTTT.

The chain uses TRBV19 and TRBJ2-1, with D possibly matching TRBD1 (5 bases). The germline V gene encodes CDR1 LNHDA and CDR2 SQIVND (reference sequence). This CDR3 comprises 15 residues. Deletions cut 5 bases from V and 4 bases from J, with 15 bases between. The CDR3 reads CASSDDRLQYNEQFF. The DNA for the CDR3 is TGTGCCAGTAGTGATGACAGACTTCAATACAATGAGCAGTTCTTC.

V and J are TRBV27 and TRBJ1-2; D perhaps matches TRBD1 (5 bases). The germline gives CDR1 MNHEY, CDR2 SMNVEV (reference sequence). CDR3 length: 12 amino acids. V lost 3 bases, J lost 8 bases, and 10 bases lay in between. The CDR3 spells CASSFLGDGYTF. The CDR3 region has the DNA TGTGCCAGCAGTTTCCTGGGGGACGGCTACACCTTC.

Points on this clone: Other nucleotide sequences from this sample produce the same CDR3. This rearrangement joins TRBV30 to TRBJ1-3; D is uncertain. The CDR3 sequence is 12 residues long. Trimming shortened V by 2 bases and J by 4 bases, and 6 bases separated the two germline ends. CDR1 and CDR2 (germline): GTSNPN, SVGIG (reference sequence). CDR3 in amino acids: CAWSSRGNTIYF. For the CDR3, the DNA is TGTGCCTGGAGTTCACGGGGAAACACCATATATTTT. Full variable domain (missing parts from reference TRBV30 and TRBJ1-3): SQTIHQWPATLVQPVGSPLSLECTVEGTSNPNLYWYRQAAGRGLQLLFYSVGIGQISSEVPQNLSASRPQDRQFILSSKKLLLSDSGFYLCAWSSRGNTIYFGEGSWLTVV.

This chain joins TRBV6-5 and TRBJ1-5; D unresolved. V lost 4 bases, J lost 1 base, and 8 bases lay in between. The CDR3 totals 14 residues. The germline CDR1 and CDR2 sequences are MNHEY and SVGAGI. For the CDR3, the DNA is TGTGCCAGCAGTTCCGCTATAAGCAATCAGCCCCAGCATTTT. It codes for CASSSAISNQPQHF.

This clone has only one observation. The chain combines TRBV5-1 with TRBJ1-1; TRBD1 agrees at 7 bases. The CDR3 is 15 residues long. Germline V gives CDR1 SGHRS, CDR2 YFSETQ. Trimming cost V 3 bases and J 5 bases; bases outside gene matches: 10. CDR3 sequence: CASSSKGQAGTEAFF. The CDR3 coding sequence is TGCGCCAGCAGCTCAAAAGGACAGGCGGGTACTGAAGCTTTCTTT.

This clone was seen once. V is TRBV18 and J is TRBJ2-3; 10 bases match TRBD2. The CDR3 runs 17 residues. Germline V CDR1 and CDR2: KGHSH, LQKENI. The junction had 8 bases not matched to a gene; V was cut back by 3 bases and J by 2 bases. The CDR3 DNA sequence: TGTGCCAGCTCACCTCTAGCGGGGGAGACCGACACAGATACGCAGTATTTT. Its translation: CASSPLAGETDTDTQYF.

In regard to this clone: This sample includes further DNA sequences coding for the same CDR3. The chain links TRBV28 to TRBJ1-2; 11 bases match TRBD1. CDR1 is MDHEN, CDR2 SYDVKM, per germline. After removal of 5 bases from V and 5 bases from J, the junction contained 4 bases not matched to a gene. This CDR3 has 14 amino acids. The CDR3 loop reads CASSSGQGAYGYTF. DNA for the CDR3: TGTGCCAGCAGTAGCGGACAGGGGGCGTATGGCTACACCTTC.

This chain uses TRBV10-1 with TRBJ2-3; D call uncertain. This CDR3 is built from 15 residues. Looked up from germline, CDR1 is WNHNN and CDR2 is SYGVQD (reference sequence). V was cut by 3 bases and J by 1 base, with 11 bases left in between. This CDR3 reads CASSEVGYGTDTQYF. Written as DNA, the CDR3 is TGCGCCAGCAGTGAAGTGGGATACGGCACAGATACGCAGTATTTT.

The chain combines TRBV30 with TRBJ2-1, with D perhaps matching TRBD1 or TRBD2 (6 bases each). Trimming took off 4 bases at V and 9 bases at J, with 13 bases between the two ends. Germline V gene lookup returns CDR1 GTSNPN and CDR2 SVGIG (reference sequence). The CDR3 runs to 12 residues. In nucleotides, the CDR3 is TGTGCCTGGACTCGCCCGGGGGCTGAGCAGTTCTTC. Its protein is CAWTRPGAEQFF. Combining the CDR3 with reference TRBV30 and TRBJ2-1 gives the whole variable domain SQTIHQWPATLVQPVGSPLSLECTVEGTSNPNLYWYRQAAGRGLQLLFYSVGIGQISSEVPQNLSASRPQDRQFILSSKKLLLSDSGFYLCAWTRPGAEQFFGPGTRLTVL.